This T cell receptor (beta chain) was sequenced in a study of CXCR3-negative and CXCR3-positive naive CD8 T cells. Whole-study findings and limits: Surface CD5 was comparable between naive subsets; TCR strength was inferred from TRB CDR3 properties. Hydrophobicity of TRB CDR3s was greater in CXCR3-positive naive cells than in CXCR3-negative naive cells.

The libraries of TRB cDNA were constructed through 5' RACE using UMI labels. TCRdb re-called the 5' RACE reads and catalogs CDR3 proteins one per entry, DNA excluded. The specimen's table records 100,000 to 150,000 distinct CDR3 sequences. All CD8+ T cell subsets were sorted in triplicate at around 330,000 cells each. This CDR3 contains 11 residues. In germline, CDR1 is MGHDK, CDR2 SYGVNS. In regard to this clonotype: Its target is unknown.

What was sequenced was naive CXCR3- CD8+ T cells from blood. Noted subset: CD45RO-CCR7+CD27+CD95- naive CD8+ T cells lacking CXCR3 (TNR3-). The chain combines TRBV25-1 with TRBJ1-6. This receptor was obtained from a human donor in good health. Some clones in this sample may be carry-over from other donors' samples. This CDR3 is CASSQGSPLHF.